One and the same sample provided the 6 T cell receptor beta chains below, sequenced in a study of beta chain features in type 1 diabetes. Expressed TCRB transcripts were sequenced after all isolated RNA was converted to cDNA. Data came from immunoSEQ multiplex PCR; TCRdb stores just in-frame clones and leaves some out. The sample includes 500,000 to 850,000 clones, over 12% of them seen just once. Their target antigens are unknown. Overall study results and limits: TCRB CDR3 length was moderately but significantly reduced in all four CD4+ subsets of Type 1 diabetes patients.

The sequencing sample was made of naive CD4+ T cells from blood. The receptors stem from a man aged 18-30 years with type 1 diabetes.

The chain has TRBV9 and TRBJ2-5; 10 nucleotides align to TRBD2. The V and J ends lost 3 bases and 4 bases, in that order; junction bases with no gene match: 9. This CDR3 comprises 16 residues. CDR1 and CDR2 (germline): SGDLS, YYNGEE. DNA for the CDR3: TGTGCCAGCAGCGCGGCTAGCGGGAGAGTGGCAGAGACCCAGTACTTC. This sequence encodes CASSAASGRVAETQYF.

This clone was found a few times. Distinct nucleotide sequences in the sample also encode this CDR3. The chain links TRBV29-1 to TRBJ2-7, with TRBD1 matching over 10 bases. Germline CDR1 is SQVTM and CDR2 is ANQGSEA. The ends lost 4 bases at V and 2 bases at J; junction bases unmatched: 5. The CDR3 totals 14 residues. The CDR3: CSVGPGQGAYEQYF. The DNA for the CDR3 is TGCAGCGTTGGCCCCGGACAGGGGGCCTACGAGCAGTACTTC.

Comment on this clone: Other DNA sequences in this sample translate to the same CDR3. The chain employs TRBV18 and TRBJ1-1; 8 nucleotides agree with TRBD1. V lost 6 bases, J lost 2 bases, and 5 bases stayed unmatched. Germline V CDR1 and CDR2: KGHSH, LQKENI. This CDR3 is 14 amino acids long. The CDR3 coding sequence is TGTGCCAGCTCCCCCGGGACAGGAAACACTGAAGCTTTCTTT. Translating it yields CASSPGTGNTEAFF.

The table lists this clone with a few counts. The chain carries TRBV14 and TRBJ1-6; TRBD1 might be the D (5 bases). The V end was cut by 0 bases, the J end by 0 bases, with 12 bases between. The germline gives CDR1 SGHDN, CDR2 FVKESK. The CDR3 has 18 residues. The CDR3 sequence is CASSQDRRQSSYNSPLHF. As DNA, the CDR3 is TGTGCCAGCAGCCAAGATCGAAGACAGAGCTCCTATAATTCACCCCTCCACTTT.

About this clone itself: The sample carries other DNA sequences with the same CDR3. In nucleotides, the CDR3 is TGTGCCAGCAGCTCAGGGGCCTATGGCTACACCTTC. It codes for CASSSGAYGYTF. The chain has TRBV28 and TRBJ1-2, with a tentative D call TRBD1 (6 bases). V was pared by 6 bases and J by 4 bases, with 9 bases between. The germline V gene encodes CDR1 MDHEN and CDR2 SYDVKM. CDR3 length: 12 residues.

V usage is TRBV12-5 and J usage is TRBJ1-1, with D maybe TRBD1 (6 bases). This CDR3 has 14 amino acids. V lost 5 bases to trimming and J lost 3 bases, with 13 bases between them. CDR1 and CDR2 from the germline V gene are LGHNT and FRNRAP. The CDR3 DNA sequence: TGTGCTAGTGGTCTTCTTCCAGGGGACACTGAAGCTTTCTTT. It is translated as CASGLLPGDTEAFF.